Each of the 29 T cell receptor beta chains below was sequenced from the same sample in a study of regulatory T cells in long-lasting Graves disease. Time point reported: persistent/refractory GD, antithyroid drugs over 5 years with positive TRAb. The TCR library was made from RNA that had been extracted from PBMCs in TRIzol. Arm-PCR of CDR3 regions and iRepertoire HTBI primers were the basis on which TCR beta libraries were built. TCRdb re-called the multiplex PCR reads through MiXCR, storing one row per CDR3 protein. Found here are around 450,000 distinct CDR3 sequences, 20% to 25% of them singletons; the top ten hold about 7%. The source material was peripheral blood mononuclear cells (PBMCs), sampled when the disease was refractory, from a patient treated with antithyroid drugs. These receptor sequences come from a female donor with Graves disease.

On this clonotype itself: This clone may be a read error of a much larger clone one base away. This is likely a read error, given that the CDR3 carries no conserved phenylalanine or tryptophan at its end. This chain joins TRBV7-2 and TRBJ2-5, with D unclear. V was pared by 3 bases and J by 5 bases, with 10 bases between. The V gene's germline CDR1 is SGHTA and CDR2 FQGNSA. The CDR3 covers 13 residues. The CDR3 DNA reads TGTGCCAGCAGCTTGATGGGGTGGGAGACCCAGTACTCC. This encodes CASSLMGWETQYS.

On this clonotype itself: At one of its ends the junction is not consistent with the germline gene, which may arise from a read error. The CDR3 sequence: CASSQDPQGHQETQYF. The CDR3 region has the DNA TGCGCCAGCAGCCAAGATCCCCAGGGGCACCAAGAGACCCAGTACTTC. The chain employs TRBV12-3 or TRBV12-4 and TRBJ2-5; weak D call: TRBD1 (6 bases). The CDR3 is 16 residues long.

This clonotype has a count of ten or more. The CDR3 loop is CASSLALGTGAFF. In DNA, the CDR3 is TGTGCCAGCAGCTTAGCGCTTGGGACAGGGGCTTTCTTT. This sequence joins TRBV7-2 and TRBJ1-1; 9 bases line up with TRBD1. Germline values: CDR1 SGHTA, CDR2 FQGNSA. After removal of 0 bases from V and 11 bases from J, the junction contained 4 bases not matched to a gene. The length of the CDR3 is 13 residues.

This clonotype has a count of ten or more. The chain is built from TRBV12-3 or TRBV12-4 and TRBJ1-2; D is unclear. The CDR3 contains 13 residues. V lost 8 bases and J 8 bases, leaving 18 bases between the germline ends. The CDR3 DNA follows: TGTGCCAGCCCTGATTCGACCGGAGGGGGCTACACCTTC. This encodes CASPDSTGGGYTF.

This clonotype showed up just a few times. V is TRBV20-1 and J is TRBJ2-4; TRBD2 matches 7 bases. The CDR3 is 13 residues long. J gave up 6 bases and V 6 bases, and 8 bases lay outside the gene matches. Germline V gene sequence: CDR1 DFQATT, CDR2 SNEGSKA (reference sequence). CDR3 sequence reads: CSAPAGVGNIQYF. The CDR3 DNA follows: TGCAGTGCCCCCGCGGGGGTGGGAAACATTCAGTACTTC.

This clonotype came up a few times. This chain links TRBV19 with TRBJ2-6; D remains ambiguous. The CDR3 length is 16 residues. The germline V gene encodes CDR1 LNHDA and CDR2 SQIVND (reference sequence). The ends were cut back, 6 bases at V and 0 bases at J, with 12 bases in the middle. CDR3 sequence (DNA): TGTGCCAGTAGCCTCCTACGGATCTCTGGGGCCAACGTCCTGACTTTC. Translated, it gives CASSLLRISGANVLTF.

At least ten counts were recorded for this clonotype. This chain links TRBV20-1 with TRBJ2-7, with D tentatively TRBD2 (6 bases). The CDR3 length is 13 residues. The germline V and J ends were trimmed by 5 bases and 5 bases, with 16 bases remaining between them. Germline V gives CDR1 DFQATT, CDR2 SNEGSKA (reference sequence). The CDR3 loop is CSAPAGSRDEQYF. CDR3 in DNA: TGCAGTGCTCCTGCCGGGAGTCGGGACGAGCAGTACTTC.

The table lists this clonotype with many counts. This rearrangement joins TRBV6-2 or TRBV6-3 to TRBJ1-5; D uncertain. V dropped 6 bases and J dropped 6 bases, with 9 bases sitting between them. CDR1 and CDR2 from the germline V gene are MNHEY and SVGEGT. The CDR3 is 12 amino acids. CDR3 sequence: CASRGSTQPQHF. CDR3 bases: TGTGCCAGCAGAGGGTCCACTCAGCCCCAGCATTTT.

In its sample, this clonotype was seen many times. The junction shows a germline mismatch at one end, possibly a read error. The chain recombines TRBV7-9 with TRBJ2-5, with a weak D call TRBD1 (5 bases). The CDR3 runs to 12 residues. Germline V gene data show CDR1 as SEHNR and CDR2 as FQNEAQ (reference sequence). The CDR3 loop reads CASSLDRETQYF. CDR3 nucleotide sequence: TGTGCCAGCAGTTTAGACAGAGAGACCCAGTACTTC.

In the case of this clonotype: A much larger clone differs from this one at a single base, so this may be a read error. The gene calls are TRBV24-1 and TRBJ1-1; 7 nucleotides match TRBD1. Germline CDR1 is KGHDR and CDR2 is SFDVKD. Trimming at V came to 3 bases and at J to 6 bases, leaving 18 bases not matched to a gene. The CDR3 runs to 18 residues. The CDR3 nucleotides read TGTGCCACCAGTGATCATTTAACCGGGACAGCCATGTGTCCTGAAGCTTTCTTT. It specifies CATSDHLTGTAMCPEAFF.

About this clonotype: This may stem from a read error, because a much larger clone lies one nucleotide away. V is TRBV7-9 and J is TRBJ1-5, with D hard to call. The germline V and J ends were trimmed by 0 bases and 6 bases, with 9 bases remaining between them. CDR1 is SEHNR, CDR2 FQNEAQ, per germline (reference sequence). The CDR3 has 14 amino acids. CDR3 nucleotides: TGTGCCAGCAGCTTAGCGAGTAACAGTCAGCCCCAGCATTTT. Translated: CASSLASNSQPQHF. Based on the CDR3 plus reference TRBV7-9 and TRBJ1-5, the full variable domain is DTGVSQNPRHKITKRGQNVTFRCDPISEHNRLYWYRQTLGQGPEFLTYFQNEAQLEKSRLLSDRFSAERPKGSFSTLEIQRTEQGDSAMYLCASSLASNSQPQHFGDGTRLSIL.

The chain has TRBV6-2 or TRBV6-3 and TRBJ2-7; D is ambiguous. The CDR3 loop spans 14 amino acids. The V end was cut by 8 bases, the J end by 2 bases, with 16 bases between. Germline V lookup: CDR1 MNHEY, CDR2 SVGEGT. As DNA, the CDR3 is TGTGCCAGCTCACCTAATCGGGCAGCCTACGAGCAGTACTTC. It yields the protein CASSPNRAAYEQYF.

This clonotype occurred many times. The chain links TRBV28 to TRBJ1-2; D uncertain. Trimming cost V 5 bases and J 2 bases, with 12 bases left between them. The CDR3 totals 14 residues. Germline values: CDR1 MDHEN, CDR2 SYDVKM. The CDR3 reads CASSPWTANYGYTF. The CDR3 DNA is TGTGCCAGCAGTCCTTGGACGGCCAACTATGGCTACACCTTC.

The CDR3 region is CSDRTPEGPSGANVLTF. CDR3 coding DNA: TGCAGCGACCGTACGCCCGAGGGACCCTCTGGGGCCAACGTCCTGACTTTC. The rearrangement links TRBV29-1 to TRBJ2-6; perhaps D is TRBD1 or TRBD2 (5 bases each). Germline CDR1 and CDR2: SQVTM and ANQGSEA. V was cut by 7 bases and J by 0 bases, with 19 bases left in between. This CDR3 is built from 17 residues.

The sample holds a few counts of this clonotype. The gene calls are TRBV5-4 and TRBJ2-5; D is undetermined. Germline lookup yields CDR1 SGHNT and CDR2 YYREEE (reference sequence). The CDR3 consists of 14 residues. V was pared by 2 bases and J by 5 bases, with 13 bases between. The CDR3 DNA reads as TGTGCCAGCAGCTTCCGGCATTCTCAGGAGACCCAGTACTTC. As protein: CASSFRHSQETQYF.

Turning to this clonotype: The final CDR3 position lacks the conserved phenylalanine or tryptophan, pointing to a likely read error. This sequence joins TRBV28 and TRBJ1-2, with a weak D call TRBD1 (6 bases). Germline V gene data show CDR1 as MDHEN and CDR2 as SYDVKM. V was pared by 6 bases and J by 0 bases, with 17 bases between. The CDR3 totals 16 residues. CDR3 amino acids: CASSTGGGGTNYGYTL. The CDR3 region has the DNA TGTGCCAGCAGCACTGGGGGCGGGGGTACTAACTATGGCTACACCCTA.

This clonotype has ten or more counts. This chain joins TRBV7-2 and TRBJ1-2; 8 bases agree with TRBD1. The junction had 9 bases not matched to a gene; V was cut back by 4 bases and J by 8 bases. The germline V gene has CDR1 SGHTA and CDR2 FQGNSA. The CDR3 covers 14 residues. As DNA, the CDR3 is TGTGCCAGCAGCTATCCAGGGGGCGCCGGGGGCTACACCTTC. Encoded protein: CASSYPGGAGGYTF.

This rearrangement joins TRBV3-1 to TRBJ2-6, with D tentatively TRBD1 or TRBD2 (5 bases each). Trimming shortened V by 1 base and J by 0 bases, and 16 bases separated the two germline ends. The CDR3 covers 19 residues. The germline V gene encodes CDR1 LGHDT and CDR2 YNNKEL (reference sequence). CDR3 nucleotide sequence: TGTGCCAGCAGCCAAGTGTACAGGAACGACTACTCTGGGGCCAACGTCCTGACTTTC. Translation gives CASSQVYRNDYSGANVLTF.

This clonotype was seen at least ten times. The genes are TRBV3-1 and TRBJ1-1, with TRBD1 identical over 7 bases. The V segment lost 2 bases and the J segment 3 bases; nucleotides outside the gene matches: 6. This CDR3 comprises 15 residues. Germline V CDR1 and CDR2: LGHDT, YNNKEL (reference sequence). This chain's CDR3 is CASSQRQGVDTEAFF. DNA of the CDR3: TGTGCCAGCAGCCAAAGACAGGGTGTGGACACTGAAGCTTTCTTT.

Worth noting for this clonotype: This may arise from a read error, as a much more abundant clone is one base away. This sequence joins TRBV6-2 or TRBV6-3 and TRBJ1-2; D is possibly TRBD1 (6 bases). Germline V gives CDR1 MNHEY, CDR2 SVGEGT. The CDR3 extends over 14 amino acids. The CDR3 DNA follows: TGTGCCAGCAGTTATTCCCCAGGGGTCTATGGCTACATCTTC. Its translation is CASSYSPGVYGYIF.

This clonotype was observed many times. V and J are TRBV29-1 and TRBJ1-1, with a possible D match to TRBD1 (6 bases). V lost 7 bases and J 4 bases, leaving 19 bases between the germline ends. The CDR3 loop spans 14 amino acids. The germline gives CDR1 SQVTM, CDR2 ANQGSEA. CDR3 amino acids: CSAGGGSGATEAFF. CDR3 sequence (DNA): TGCAGCGCTGGAGGGGGGAGCGGGGCCACTGAAGCTTTCTTT.

This clonotype was observed a handful of times. V and J are TRBV24-1 and TRBJ1-4, with D perhaps matching TRBD1 (6 bases). This CDR3 has 14 residues. Germline loops: CDR1 KGHDR, CDR2 SFDVKD. The germline V and J ends were trimmed by 3 bases and 5 bases, with 9 bases remaining between them. The CDR3 sequence: CATSDARGNEKLFF. The DNA for the CDR3 is TGTGCCACCAGTGATGCCAGGGGAAATGAAAAACTGTTTTTT.

The V gene is TRBV12-3 or TRBV12-4, the J gene TRBJ2-5; D might be TRBD1 or TRBD2, each matching 5 bases. V dropped 6 bases and J dropped 3 bases, with 11 bases sitting between them. The CDR3 covers 13 residues. CDR3 in amino acids: CASSRRGEETQYF. The DNA for the CDR3 is TGTGCCAGCAGCCGCCGAGGGGAAGAGACCCAGTACTTC.

This clonotype was seen many times. J is TRBJ1-2 and V is TRBV6-1, with D tentatively TRBD1 (5 bases). Germline V gene lookup returns CDR1 MNHNS and CDR2 SASEGT. Trimming cost V 5 bases and J 2 bases, with 9 bases left between them. The CDR3 totals 13 residues. CDR3 DNA sequence: TGTGCCAGCAGTACGACAGCCAACTATGGCTACACCTTC. It yields the protein CASSTTANYGYTF.

This clonotype was counted between two and nine times. The V call is TRBV30, the J call TRBJ2-6; 7 bases match TRBD2. Germline V lookup: CDR1 GTSNPN, CDR2 SVGIG (reference sequence). The V gene end was trimmed by 2 bases and the J gene end by 0 bases; junction bases not matched to a gene: 1. The CDR3 is made up of 15 amino acids. CDR3 residues: CAWSSGGSGANVLTF. CDR3 nucleotides: TGTGCCTGGAGTTCGGGGGGCTCTGGGGCCAACGTCCTGACTTTC.

This clonotype was found many times. The chain recombines TRBV28 with TRBJ1-5; 9 nucleotides line up with TRBD1. Per germline, CDR1 MDHEN and CDR2 SYDVKM. V gave up 10 bases and J gave up 9 bases; unmatched junction bases: 7. This CDR3 is 12 amino acids long. The CDR3 loop reads CATGQGVPPQHF. The CDR3 region has the DNA TGTGCCACGGGACAGGGCGTCCCGCCCCAGCATTTT.

The gene calls are TRBV7-6 and TRBJ2-1; 7 positions match TRBD2. V shed 0 bases and J 5 bases; nucleotides not matched to a gene: 7. Germline V gene lookup returns CDR1 SGHVS and CDR2 FNYEAQ. The CDR3 totals 16 residues. The CDR3 loop is CASSLAVSGGDNEQFF. The DNA for the CDR3 is TGTGCCAGCAGCTTAGCTGTATCGGGAGGCGACAATGAGCAGTTCTTC.

The chain carries TRBV6-1 and TRBJ2-5, with D perhaps TRBD1 or TRBD2 (6 bases each). V lost 6 bases to trimming and J lost 7 bases, with 12 bases between them. CDR3 length equals 12 residues. CDR1 and CDR2 (germline): MNHNS, SASEGT. CDR3 DNA: TGTGCCAGCAGACTCAGGGGAGGGACCCAGTACTTC. It yields the protein CASRLRGGTQYF.

This chain joins TRBV28 and TRBJ2-1, with 12 bases aligning to TRBD2. The length of the CDR3 is 17 residues. The germline CDR1 and CDR2 sequences are MDHEN and SYDVKM. V lost 5 bases to trimming and J lost 9 bases; unmatched junction nucleotides: 14. CDR3 residues: CASSPPTSGGLIGEQFF. The CDR3 bases are TGTGCCAGCAGTCCCCCCACTAGCGGGGGGTTAATCGGTGAGCAGTTCTTC.